A selection of T cell receptor beta chains follows, all from one sample in a study of blood T cell repertoires in COVID-19. TCRdb's table, derived via immunoSEQ multiplex PCR, lists solely in-frame clones and lacks some. This table has about 150,000 clones, around 89% appearing once. The material sequenced was peripheral blood. All receptors derive from a woman between 35 and 50 years old with acute or convalescent COVID-19. The CDR3 runs from the conserved cysteine through the conserved F or W. D genes are given only for firm matches. Clone size is given for some rows only: seen once, a few or many times, or a class if the clone is expanded.

length	V	size	D	J	CDR3	DNA
16	TRBV4-2	NA	TRBD1	TRBJ1-5	CASSQELGTGNQPQHF	TGTGCCAGCAGCCAAGAATTGGGGACAGGGAATCAGCCCCAGCATTTT
14	TRBV30	NA	TRBD1	TRBJ2-5	CAWSFRTGGKTQYF	TGTGCCTGGAGCTTCCGGACAGGGGGCAAGACCCAGTACTTC
13	TRBV5-1	few	NA	TRBJ2-7	CASSRTKTYEQYF	TGCGCCAGCAGCAGAACTAAGACCTACGAGCAGTACTTC
14	TRBV12-5	NA	NA	TRBJ2-3	CASGLFGARDTQYF	TGTGCTAGTGGTTTGTTCGGAGCTAGGGATACGCAGTATTTT
17	TRBV12-5	NA	TRBD1	TRBJ1-3	CASGLVLGQGLGNTIYF	TGTGCTAGTGGTTTGGTACTAGGACAGGGTCTTGGAAACACCATATATTTT
17	TRBV5-1	NA	NA	TRBJ2-2	CASSLTRDSKNTGELFF	TGCGCCAGCAGCTTGACCCGGGACTCCAAGAACACCGGGGAGCTGTTTTTT
14	TRBV29-1	NA	TRBD2	TRBJ2-2	CSGSGGALTGELFF	TGCAGCGGGAGCGGGGGGGCCTTGACCGGGGAGCTGTTTTTT
15	TRBV5-1	NA	TRBD1	TRBJ1-2	CASSPGTGPLFGYTF	TGCGCCAGCAGCCCAGGGACAGGGCCCCTCTTTGGCTACACCTTC
14	TRBV29-1	NA	NA	TRBJ1-4	CSVVPQWPSEKLFF	TGCAGCGTTGTGCCCCAATGGCCCTCGGAAAAACTGTTTTTT
15	TRBV27	NA	TRBD2	TRBJ2-1	CASSLSGGVLNEQFF	TGTGCCAGCAGTTTATCGGGGGGGGTGTTGAATGAGCAGTTCTTC
18	TRBV11-3	NA	TRBD1	TRBJ2-3	CASSPGQGNSLYTDTQYF	TGTGCCAGCAGCCCGGGACAGGGAAATTCCCTCTACACAGATACGCAGTATTTT
15	TRBV5-1	NA	NA	TRBJ2-3	CASSLVGAGQDTQYF	TGCGCCAGCAGCTTGGTAGGGGCTGGCCAAGATACGCAGTATTTT
13	TRBV3-1/TRBV3-2	NA	TRBD1	TRBJ1-1	CASSQYRGGEAFF	TGTGCCAGCAGCCAATACAGGGGGGGCGAAGCTTTCTTT
16	TRBV28	NA	TRBD1	TRBJ2-7	CASSSPWTGAGYEQYF	TGTGCCAGCAGTTCCCCATGGACAGGGGCTGGGTACGAGCAGTACTTC
15	TRBV6-5	once	NA	TRBJ2-3	CASSYSLESTDTQYF	TGTGCCAGCAGTTACTCTCTGGAGAGCACAGATACGCAGTATTTT
13	TRBV29-1	NA	NA	TRBJ2-3	CSVGRQVSDTQYF	TGCAGCGTTGGCAGGCAGGTATCAGATACGCAGTATTTT
14	TRBV7-9	few	TRBD1	TRBJ1-2	CASSLAQGDYGYTF	TGTGCCAGCAGCTTAGCTCAGGGGGACTATGGCTACACCTTC
15	TRBV28	NA	TRBD1	TRBJ2-7	CASSPIRTGVYEQYF	TGTGCCAGCAGCCCGATTAGGACAGGGGTCTACGAGCAGTACTTC
15	TRBV7-3	NA	NA	TRBJ2-7	CASSLTGLPGYEQYF	TGTGCCAGCAGCTTAACTGGCCTACCAGGCTACGAGCAGTACTTC
15	TRBV9	NA	TRBD1	TRBJ1-5	CASSAGQGKNQPQHF	TGTGCCAGCAGCGCGGGACAGGGGAAAAATCAGCCCCAGCATTTT
16	TRBV19	few	TRBD1	TRBJ1-5	CASSMQDRMLNQPQHF	TGTGCCAGTAGTATGCAGGACAGGATGCTAAATCAGCCCCAGCATTTT
13	TRBV2	NA	TRBD1	TRBJ2-7	CASNQGVTYEQYF	TGTGCCAGCAACCAGGGGGTGACCTACGAGCAGTACTTC
13	TRBV18	NA	NA	TRBJ1-5	CASSPQSNQPQHF	TGTGCCAGCTCCCCCCAAAGCAATCAGCCCCAGCATTTT
14	TRBV5-1	NA	NA	TRBJ2-7	CASSLMTGSLVQYF	TGCGCCAGCAGCTTAATGACGGGTTCCCTAGTGCAGTACTTC
12	TRBV28	NA	NA	TRBJ2-2	CASFDFTGELFF	TGTGCCAGCTTTGACTTCACCGGGGAGCTGTTTTTT
15	TRBV30	NA	TRBD2	TRBJ2-1	CAWSVILGGAAEQFF	TGTGCCTGGAGTGTAATCCTCGGGGGGGCCGCTGAGCAGTTCTTC
14	TRBV30	NA	NA	TRBJ1-5	CAWSGTDFYQPQHF	TGTGCCTGGAGTGGGACAGACTTTTATCAGCCCCAGCATTTT
12	TRBV7-2	NA	NA	TRBJ2-7	CASSQTAFEQYF	TGTGCCAGCAGCCAGACAGCGTTTGAGCAGTACTTC
13	TRBV18	NA	NA	TRBJ2-3	CASSLLTADTQYF	TGTGCCAGCTCACTGTTGACAGCAGATACGCAGTATTTT
14	TRBV5-1	NA	TRBD2	TRBJ2-3	CASSRSGGPDTQYF	TGCGCCAGCAGTCGGAGCGGGGGTCCAGATACGCAGTATTTT
13	TRBV25-1	NA	TRBD1	TRBJ2-7	CASSVGQSYEQYF	TGTGCCAGCAGTGTGGGACAGTCCTACGAGCAGTACTTC
13	TRBV5-1	NA	TRBD2	TRBJ2-1	CASNPGGGNEQFF	TGCGCCAGCAATCCGGGAGGGGGTAATGAGCAGTTCTTC
14	TRBV5-1	NA	NA	TRBJ1-4	CASSLGGVGEKLFF	TGCGCCAGCAGCTTGGGGGGAGTAGGAGAAAAACTGTTTTTT
20	TRBV5-8	NA	TRBD2	TRBJ2-7	CASSPLALAGGPPSSYEQYF	TGTGCCAGCAGCCCCCTGGCTCTAGCGGGAGGGCCTCCATCTTCCTACGAGCAGTACTTC
14	TRBV6-5	NA	TRBD1	TRBJ2-4	CASSSGQGANIQYF	TGTGCCAGCAGTTCAGGACAGGGTGCAAACATTCAGTACTTC
17	TRBV24-1	NA	TRBD1	TRBJ2-2	CATSDPRDRGPNRELFF	TGTGCCACCAGTGATCCCCGGGACAGGGGCCCCAACCGGGAGCTGTTTTTT
17	TRBV30	NA	TRBD2	TRBJ2-3	CAWKRLAGGSSTDTQYF	TGTGCCTGGAAACGGCTAGCGGGGGGGTCTAGCACAGATACGCAGTATTTT
14	TRBV15	NA	TRBD2	TRBJ2-7	CATSRAAGVGEQYF	TGTGCCACCAGCAGAGCGGCGGGGGTCGGCGAGCAGTACTTC
21	TRBV4-2	NA	TRBD2	TRBJ2-3	CASSQVPPSGRNVRVADTQYF	TGTGCCAGCAGCCAAGTTCCTCCTAGCGGGAGAAATGTTAGGGTTGCAGATACGCAGTATTTT
17	TRBV24-1	NA	NA	TRBJ2-1	CATSGLGGGSSYNEQFF	TGTGCCACCAGTGGGCTCGGGGGTGGAAGCTCCTACAATGAGCAGTTCTTC
16	TRBV30	NA	TRBD2	TRBJ2-2	CAWKSLAGGSTGELFF	TGTGCCTGGAAGTCCCTAGCGGGAGGGAGCACCGGGGAGCTGTTTTTT
14	TRBV5-1	NA	TRBD2	TRBJ2-3	CASSQAGDTDTQYF	TGCGCCAGCAGCCAAGCGGGAGACACAGATACGCAGTATTTT
15	TRBV2	NA	TRBD1	TRBJ1-4	CASTSRDRALEKLFF	TGTGCCAGCACGTCCCGGGACAGGGCTTTAGAAAAACTGTTTTTT
15	TRBV18	NA	NA	TRBJ1-3	CASSPRQGAGNTIYF	TGTGCCAGCTCACCAAGGCAGGGCGCTGGAAACACCATATATTTT
15	TRBV5-4	NA	NA	TRBJ1-4	CASSFTGRANEKLFF	TGTGCCAGCAGCTTTACAGGGAGGGCTAATGAAAAACTGTTTTTT
14	TRBV9	NA	TRBD1	TRBJ2-7	CASSGGQDAYEQYF	TGTGCCAGCAGCGGGGGACAGGATGCCTACGAGCAGTACTTC
18	TRBV3-1/TRBV3-2	NA	TRBD2	TRBJ2-3	CASSQDLAGAPGADTQYF	TGTGCCAGCAGCCAAGACCTAGCGGGAGCCCCCGGCGCAGATACGCAGTATTTT
15	TRBV5-1	NA	TRBD1	TRBJ1-1	CASSLGRDRYTEAFF	TGCGCCAGCAGCTTGGGCCGGGACAGGTACACTGAAGCTTTCTTT
13	TRBV3-1/TRBV3-2	few	NA	TRBJ2-7	CASSPPTLFEQYF	TGTGCCAGCAGTCCACCTACCCTCTTCGAGCAGTACTTC
18	TRBV24-1	NA	TRBD1	TRBJ2-2	CATSDLPSGTGGSGELFF	TGTGCCACCAGTGATTTGCCGTCCGGGACAGGGGGTTCCGGGGAGCTGTTTTTT
15	TRBV7-9	NA	TRBD1	TRBJ1-6	CASSLKGQGYSPLHF	TGTGCCAGCAGCTTAAAAGGACAGGGCTATTCACCCCTCCACTTT
13	TRBV3-1/TRBV3-2	NA	NA	TRBJ2-1	CASSPGMNNEQFF	TGTGCCAGCAGTCCAGGGATGAACAATGAGCAGTTCTTC
17	TRBV5-4	NA	TRBD2	TRBJ2-1	CASSPARRAGGIGEQFF	TGTGCCAGCAGCCCTGCGCGGCGAGCGGGGGGAATTGGGGAGCAGTTCTTC
15	TRBV6-5	NA	TRBD2	TRBJ2-3	CASSLAGASTDTQYF	TGTGCCAGCAGCCTAGCGGGGGCTAGCACAGATACGCAGTATTTT
16	TRBV5-1	NA	NA	TRBJ2-1	CASSLVGRASYNEQFF	TGCGCCAGCAGCTTGGTCGGCAGGGCATCTTACAATGAGCAGTTCTTC
14	TRBV6-5	NA	NA	TRBJ2-3	CASSPGDPTDTQYF	TGTGCCAGCAGTCCAGGCGATCCCACAGATACGCAGTATTTT
19	TRBV4-2	NA	TRBD2	TRBJ2-1	CASSQVLTSGTGNLNEQFF	TGTGCCAGCAGCCAAGTCTTGACTAGCGGGACGGGGAATCTCAATGAGCAGTTCTTC
14	TRBV19	NA	NA	TRBJ1-1	CASSIGGADTEAFF	TGTGCCAGTAGTATTGGGGGCGCTGACACTGAAGCTTTCTTT
16	TRBV4-1	NA	TRBD1	TRBJ2-7	CASSQDRDRLSYEQYF	TGCGCCAGCAGCCAAGATCGGGACAGGCTCTCCTACGAGCAGTACTTC
13	TRBV25-1	NA	NA	TRBJ2-7	CASSEVASQEQYF	TGTGCCAGCAGTGAGGTAGCTAGCCAAGAGCAGTACTTC